The 18 T cell receptor beta chains presented below share a single source sample, sequenced in a study of blood T cell repertoires in COVID-19. TCRdb's copy holds only in-frame clones and misses some; the assay was immunoSEQ multiplex PCR. The table has approximately 310,000 clones, 70% to 90% seen once. Sequencing input: PBMCs or T cells enriched from blood (not recorded which). These TCRs come from a young man who had recovered from COVID-19.

The V call is TRBV7-9, the J call TRBJ2-1; D is ambiguous. CDR1 and CDR2 (germline): SEHNR, FQNEAQ (reference sequence). The CDR3 spans 14 residues. With 2 bases removed from V and 5 bases from J, the gap between germline ends came to 10 bases. Here the CDR3 DNA reads TGTGCCAGCAGCTTACCACTGAAACACAATGAGCAGTTCTTC. It is translated as CASSLPLKHNEQFF.

This clone was found a few times. The V call is TRBV7-9, the J call TRBJ1-1; D gene unclear. The length of the CDR3 is 12 residues. Germline V lookup: CDR1 SEHNR, CDR2 FQNEAQ (reference sequence). V was clipped by 6 bases and J by 0 bases, with 5 bases between them. CDR3 residues: CASSNMNTEAFF. For the CDR3, the DNA is TGTGCCAGCAGTAACATGAACACTGAAGCTTTCTTT.

The chain's CDR3 is CASLRSYGAENTEAFF. DNA for the CDR3: TGTGCCAGCCTCAGGTCCTATGGGGCGGAGAACACTGAAGCTTTCTTT. The chain couples TRBV7-9 to TRBJ1-1; TRBD1 is a possible D gene (5 bases). The CDR3 length is 16 residues. V lost 8 bases to trimming and J lost 1 base, with 20 bases between them. Germline V CDR1 and CDR2: SEHNR, FQNEAQ (reference sequence).

The chain is built from TRBV7-3 and TRBJ2-6; the match to TRBD1 covers 11 bases. Germline CDR1 is SGHTA and CDR2 is FQGTGA. V lost 6 bases to trimming and J lost 0 bases; unmatched junction nucleotides: 4. The CDR3 extends over 17 amino acids. In nucleotides, the CDR3 is TGTGCCAGCAGTAAGGGACAGGGGGGCTCTGGGGCCAACGTCCTGACTTTC. It encodes CASSKGQGGSGANVLTF. The entire variable domain, with the rest obtained from reference TRBV7-3 and TRBJ2-6, is as follows: GAGVSQTPSNKVTEKGKYVELRCDPISGHTALYWYRQSLGQGPEFLIYFQGTGAADDSGLPNDRFFAVRPEGSVSTLKIQRTERGDSAVYLCASSKGQGGSGANVLTFGAGSRLTVL.

V is TRBV10-3 and J is TRBJ1-2, with D possibly matching TRBD1 (6 bases). The CDR3 is 15 amino acids. Germline CDR1 ENHRY, CDR2 SYGVKD. With 3 bases removed from V and 1 base from J, the gap between germline ends came to 12 bases. In DNA, the CDR3 is TGTGCCATCAGTGAAACCAGGGGCCGTAACTATGGCTACACCTTC. Translation gives CAISETRGRNYGYTF.

The chain recombines TRBV19 with TRBJ2-2; D gene ambiguous. V was cut by 10 bases and J by 0 bases, with 9 bases left in between. There are 13 residues in the CDR3. Germline V gene data show CDR1 as LNHDA and CDR2 as SQIVND (reference sequence). The CDR3, as DNA: TGTGCCACAGCGCGTCCGAACACCGGGGAGCTGTTTTTT. Translated: CATARPNTGELFF.

This sequence joins TRBV4-3 and TRBJ2-2; D not resolved. CDR3 length: 14 amino acids. Germline V lookup: CDR1 LGHNA, CDR2 YSLEER. V gave up 5 bases and J gave up 7 bases, with 14 bases separating them. The CDR3 reads CASSAVPESGELFF. The CDR3 DNA is TGCGCCAGCAGCGCCGTTCCGGAGAGCGGGGAGCTGTTTTTT.

V usage is TRBV18 and J usage is TRBJ2-3, with 8 bases identical to TRBD1. Trimming cost V 4 bases and J 2 bases; bases outside gene matches: 5. CDR3 length: 15 residues. Germline V CDR1 and CDR2: KGHSH, LQKENI. CDR3 in amino acids: CASSLLDRDTDTQYF. CDR3 bases: TGTGCCAGCTCACTTCTGGACAGGGACACAGATACGCAGTATTTT.

CDR3 amino acids: CAWTEQGYTDTQYF. CDR3 DNA sequence: TGTGCCTGGACTGAGCAGGGCTACACAGATACGCAGTATTTT. The rearrangement joins TRBV30 to TRBJ2-3; perhaps TRBD1 as D (5 bases). In germline, CDR1 is GTSNPN, CDR2 SVGIG (reference sequence). This CDR3 is 14 amino acids long. V lost 4 bases and J 2 bases, leaving 13 bases between the germline ends.

In its sample, this clone was seen a few times. J is TRBJ2-5 and V is TRBV6-2 or TRBV6-3; no definite D call. Trimming left V 4 bases short and J 5 bases short, with 14 bases between. Germline CDR1 MNHEY, CDR2 SVGEGT. The CDR3 consists of 14 residues. The CDR3, as DNA: TGTGCCAGCAGTTCGCGGCTAGGTGGTGAGACCCAGTACTTC. Protein product: CASSSRLGGETQYF.

This clone was seen only once. The chain employs TRBV21-1 and TRBJ2-1; the table's TRBD2 call for D was not verified on the DNA. TRBV21-1 counts as a pseudogene. CDR3 length: 15 amino acids. The CDR3 bases are TGTGCCAGCAGCGATCCCGGGGGGCCCCACAATGAGCAGTTCTTC. Its protein product is CASSDPGGPHNEQFF.

CDR3 DNA: TGTGCCAGCAGTTGGGACTCTTCGGGGGCCTACGAGCAGTACTTC. Translation gives CASSWDSSGAYEQYF. The chain has TRBV7-2 and TRBJ2-7; D is perhaps TRBD2 (6 bases). With 6 bases removed from V and 2 bases from J, the gap between germline ends came to 17 bases. Germline V CDR1 and CDR2: SGHTA, FQGNSA. CDR3 size: 15 residues.

CDR3 bases: TGTGCCAGCCTCCGGGACAGGGCTTTTTCCTATGGCTACACCTTC. It encodes CASLRDRAFSYGYTF. The chain is built from TRBV6-5 and TRBJ1-2, with 9 bases that match TRBD1. The germline V gene encodes CDR1 MNHEY and CDR2 SVGAGI. J lost 4 bases, V lost 8 bases, and 11 bases had no gene match. The CDR3 has 15 amino acids.

The chain uses TRBV5-1 and TRBJ2-3; 10 bases are a match to TRBD2. Germline V gene lookup returns CDR1 SGHRS and CDR2 YFSETQ. With V trimmed by 3 bases and J by 1 base, 2 bases remained unmatched. The CDR3 has 15 amino acids. As DNA, the CDR3 is TGCGCCAGCAGCTACGGACTAGCGGGCACAGATACGCAGTATTTT. Its protein is CASSYGLAGTDTQYF.

V is TRBV5-1 and J is TRBJ2-1, with D maybe TRBD1 (5 bases). V lost 2 bases and J lost 7, with 13 bases in between. The germline CDR1 and CDR2 sequences are SGHRS and YFSETQ. The CDR3 extends over 14 amino acids. In DNA form, the CDR3 reads TGCGCCAGCAGCTTAAGTAATCAGGGTAATGAGCAGTTCTTC. Protein: CASSLSNQGNEQFF. The full variable domain, with the rest looked up from reference TRBV5-1 and TRBJ2-1, is KAGVTQTPRYLIKTRGQQVTLSCSPISGHRSVSWYQQTPGQGLQFLFEYFSETQRNKGNFPGRFSGRQFSNSRSEMNVSTLELGDSALYLCASSLSNQGNEQFFGPGTRLTVL.

V gene TRBV7-9 combines with J gene TRBJ2-1; tentative D call: TRBD1 (7 bases). Trimming removed 5 bases at V and 1 base at J, with 18 bases between. The CDR3 totals 17 residues. Germline lookup yields CDR1 SEHNR and CDR2 FQNEAQ (reference sequence). In DNA form, the CDR3 reads TGTGCCAGCAGCCCCCAAGGGGGGACAGCGTCCTACAATGAGCAGTTCTTC. Its protein is CASSPQGGTASYNEQFF.

The J gene is TRBJ1-1, the V gene TRBV5-5; possible D gene TRBD1, 5 bases. The CDR3 sequence is 14 residues long. The ends were cut back, 4 bases at V and 3 bases at J, with 13 bases in the middle. Per germline, CDR1 SGHKS and CDR2 YYEKEE (reference sequence). The CDR3 sequence: CASSLRQWDTEAFF. The CDR3 bases are TGTGCCAGCAGCCTTCGACAGTGGGACACTGAAGCTTTCTTT.

The CDR3 DNA sequence: TGTGCCAGCAGCTTGGATCGGGTGTTCGGCTATGGCTACACCTTC. Its translation is CASSLDRVFGYGYTF. The V and J genes are TRBV5-4 and TRBJ1-2; D gene uncertain. Germline V gene lookup returns CDR1 SGHNT and CDR2 YYREEE (reference sequence). This CDR3 contains 15 residues. Trimming stripped 0 bases from V and 4 bases from J, with 13 bases between.